This entry lists 32 T cell receptor beta chains sequenced from one sample in a study of human T cells and chemical hapten exposure. Via MiXCR, TCRdb re-called the RACE reads, giving one row per CDR3 protein. The sample holds 30,000 to 40,000 distinct CDR3 sequences; 12% are singletons and the top ten take about 2.3%. Regarding time point: patch test 3, about 24 weeks after DPC sensitization. The treatment: therapeutic diphenylcyclopropenone sensitization with weekly scalp DPC. Unfractionated whole blood was the source of the extracted total RNA. This sample comprised whole blood, obtained in connection with sensitization to the hapten diphenylcyclopropenone (DPC). Receptor source: a woman aged 40 to 50 with alopecia areata. Some clones in this sample may be carry-over from other donors' samples.

This clonotype has at least ten counts. J is TRBJ2-7 and V is TRBV19, with 8 bases fitting TRBD1. Germline V lookup: CDR1 LNHDA, CDR2 SQIVND (reference sequence). This CDR3 has 13 residues. J was trimmed by 4 bases and V by 5 bases; bases with no gene match: 4. The CDR3 reads CASSPGQAYEQYF. The CDR3 DNA is TGTGCCAGTAGTCCGGGACAGGCTTACGAGCAGTACTTC.

This clonotype was counted many times. The chain carries TRBV28 and TRBJ2-2; the D is unclear. Trimming removed 4 bases from V and 1 base from J, with 7 bases in between. CDR3 length: 14 residues. Germline lookup yields CDR1 MDHEN and CDR2 SYDVKM. The CDR3 DNA sequence: TGTGCCAGCAGTTCCTCAGGGAACACCGGGGAGCTGTTTTTT. The encoded protein is CASSSSGNTGELFF. Filled out from reference TRBV28 and TRBJ2-2, the complete variable domain reads DVKVTQSSRYLVKRTGEKVFLECVQDMDHENMFWYRQDPGLGLRLIYFSYDVKMKEKGDIPEGYSVSREKKERFSLILESASTNQTSMYLCASSSSGNTGELFFGEGSRLTVL.

In this sample, this clonotype turned up many times. The genes are TRBV7-9 and TRBJ1-4, with a tentative D call TRBD1 (6 bases). Germline CDR1 reads SEHNR; CDR2 reads FQNEAQ (reference sequence). The CDR3 has 14 residues. V dropped 5 bases and J dropped 5 bases, with 12 bases sitting between them. CDR3 DNA: TGTGCCAGCAGCCCACTGAGGGGGAATGAAAAACTGTTTTTT. Protein: CASSPLRGNEKLFF.

This clonotype was found many times. This rearrangement joins TRBV5-1 to TRBJ2-5; D unresolved. The germline V gene has CDR1 SGHRS and CDR2 YFSETQ. This CDR3 region has 13 residues. The germline V and J ends were trimmed by 0 bases and 1 base, with 4 bases remaining between them. The CDR3 protein is CASSLAPQETQYF. The CDR3 coding sequence is TGCGCCAGCAGCTTGGCCCCCCAAGAGACCCAGTACTTC.

The V gene is TRBV6-2 or TRBV6-3, the J gene TRBJ2-3; 7 bases align to TRBD1. Germline V gives CDR1 MNHEY, CDR2 SVGEGT. CDR3 size: 15 residues. The V gene end was trimmed by 8 bases and the J gene end by 2 bases; junction bases not matched to a gene: 10. CDR3 DNA sequence: TGTGCCAGCGGGCCGGGACAGATGATCACAGATACGCAGTATTTT. Protein sequence: CASGPGQMITDTQYF.

This clonotype occurred many times. This rearrangement joins TRBV2 to TRBJ1-4; no definite D call. Trimming cost V 7 bases and J 8 bases, with 17 bases left between them. This CDR3 spans 14 amino acids. Per the germline V gene, CDR1 is SNHLY and CDR2 is FYNNEI. CDR3 nucleotide sequence: TGTGCCAGCACCCTCGGGATCCTGCGGGAAAAACTGTTTTTT. Translated, it gives CASTLGILREKLFF.

This clonotype was seen a few times. The chain combines TRBV6-2 or TRBV6-3 with TRBJ1-6; no reliable D call. Deletions cut 6 bases from V and 7 bases from J, with 10 bases between. The CDR3 consists of 13 residues. Germline lookup yields CDR1 MNHEY and CDR2 SVGEGT. CDR3 sequence: CASSPKPNSPLHF. CDR3 nucleotides: TGTGCCAGCAGCCCGAAACCGAATTCACCCCTCCACTTT.

This clonotype counts as medium-sized. This chain connects TRBV29-1 to TRBJ1-1; D is perhaps TRBD1 (5 bases). Germline CDR1 and CDR2: SQVTM and ANQGSEA. V shed 4 bases and J shed 8 bases, with 11 bases lying between them. The CDR3 is 11 amino acids. The CDR3 nucleotides are TGCAGCGTTGCTGAGGGGTTAGAAGCTTTCTTT. This gives the protein CSVAEGLEAFF.

This chain connects TRBV28 to TRBJ1-1; 8 bases agree with TRBD1. V trimming: 5 bases; J trimming: 9 bases; junction bases outside the gene matches: 2. Germline CDR1 is MDHEN and CDR2 is SYDVKM. The CDR3 contains 11 residues. The CDR3 loop is CASSRTGKAFF. The CDR3 nucleotides are TGTGCCAGCAGTCGGACAGGGAAAGCTTTCTTT.

J is TRBJ2-1 and V is TRBV2, with 9 bases aligning to TRBD1. CDR1 and CDR2 from the germline V gene are SNHLY and FYNNEI. V lost 3 bases, J lost 14 bases, and 11 bases stayed unmatched. This CDR3 has 14 residues. The CDR3 DNA is TGTGCCAGCAGTGACGGGACAGGGACCCTCCGGGAGTTCTTC. Encoded protein: CASSDGTGTLREFF. The full variable domain, its missing parts supplied by reference TRBV2 and TRBJ2-1, is EPEVTQTPSHQVTQMGQEVILRCVPISNHLYFYWYRQILGQKVEFLVSFYNNEISEKSEIFDDQFSVERPDGSNFTLKIRSTKLEDSAMYFCASSDGTGTLREFFGPGTRLTVL.

This clonotype appeared a few times. The CDR3 sequence: CASSVGGTEAFF. The DNA of the CDR3 is TGTGCCAGCAGTGTAGGCGGAACTGAAGCTTTCTTT. V gene TRBV6-1 combines with J gene TRBJ1-1; no clear D. This CDR3 contains 12 residues. Germline CDR1 and CDR2: MNHNS and SASEGT. The V and J ends lost 4 bases and 5 bases respectively, with 8 bases between them.

This chain connects TRBV29-1 to TRBJ2-7; perhaps TRBD1 as D (6 bases). With 5 bases removed from V and 4 bases from J, the gap between germline ends came to 15 bases. Germline loops: CDR1 SQVTM, CDR2 ANQGSEA. This CDR3 spans 13 amino acids. CDR3 nucleotides: TGCAGCGTTTCTCCAGGGGAATATTACGAGCAGTACTTC. It translates to CSVSPGEYYEQYF.

V is TRBV4-1 and J is TRBJ1-1, with D tentatively TRBD1 (5 bases). Trimming pared 4 bases from V and 0 bases from J, leaving 15 bases between. Germline loops: CDR1 MGHRA, CDR2 YSYEKL. The CDR3 runs 16 residues. CDR3 protein: CASSPSQGAMNTEAFF. As DNA, the CDR3 is TGCGCCAGCAGCCCTTCCCAGGGTGCGATGAACACTGAAGCTTTCTTT.

This clonotype was picked up a small number of times. The rearrangement uses TRBV20-1 and TRBJ1-1; D gene unclear. Germline V gene data show CDR1 as DFQATT and CDR2 as SNEGSKA (reference sequence). This CDR3 region has 11 residues. The V and J ends lost 0 bases and 6 bases respectively, with 5 bases between them. The CDR3 bases are TGCAGTGCTAGAGATTACCCTGAAGCTTTCTTT. Its translation: CSARDYPEAFF.

V usage is TRBV29-1 and J usage is TRBJ2-1; 9 nucleotides match TRBD1. The CDR3 is 14 amino acids. Germline lookup yields CDR1 SQVTM and CDR2 ANQGSEA. V lost 3 bases to trimming and J lost 5 bases; unmatched junction nucleotides: 5. CDR3 in amino acids: CSVEGTGSDNEQFF. Written as DNA, the CDR3 is TGCAGCGTTGAGGGGACAGGGTCCGACAATGAGCAGTTCTTC.

This clonotype was counted between two and nine times. The chain is built from TRBV4-1 and TRBJ2-7; 7 bases align to TRBD2. The CDR3 sequence is 15 residues long. With V trimmed by 5 bases and J by 7 bases, 14 bases remained unmatched. CDR1 is MGHRA and CDR2 is YSYEKL in the germline V gene. The CDR3 DNA follows: TGCGCCAGCAGCACCCCACGGGAGGCCGGTTCGGAGCAGTACTTC. This encodes CASSTPREAGSEQYF.

This clonotype occurred a few times. V is TRBV4-3 and J is TRBJ1-6; the D is unclear. Germline loops: CDR1 LGHNA, CDR2 YSLEER. V shed 0 bases and J shed 7 bases, with 7 bases lying between them. The CDR3 has 14 amino acids. DNA for the CDR3: TGCGCCAGCAGCCAAGATCGCGAGAATTCACCCCTCCACTTT. Its protein product is CASSQDRENSPLHF.

There are many counts of this clonotype. This sequence joins TRBV6-2 or TRBV6-3 and TRBJ2-3; 10 bases map to TRBD2. This CDR3 comprises 20 residues. V lost 2 bases and J lost 0; bases outside the gene matches: 14. Per germline, CDR1 MNHEY and CDR2 SVGEGT. In nucleotides, the CDR3 is TGTGCCAGCAGTTACCCTTACCTAGCGGGGGCCCCCTCTAGCACAGATACGCAGTATTTT. This sequence encodes CASSYPYLAGAPSSTDTQYF.

The chain couples TRBV27 to TRBJ2-7; 10 bases map to TRBD1. Unmatched junction bases numbered 4, after V lost 5 bases and J lost 3 bases. The CDR3 covers 14 residues. The germline CDR1 and CDR2 sequences are MNHEY and SMNVEV (reference sequence). The CDR3 DNA follows: TGTGCCAGCAGTCACGGGACAGGGGACTACGAGCAGTACTTC. This encodes CASSHGTGDYEQYF.

This clonotype was seen many times. The chain recombines TRBV19 with TRBJ2-5; D is unclear. The CDR3 contains 13 residues. Between the trimmed V and J ends, which lost 1 base and 2 bases, there was a span of 5 bases. Germline assignment: CDR1 LNHDA and CDR2 SQIVND (reference sequence). CDR3 residues: CASSIGLQETQYF. As DNA, the CDR3 is TGTGCCAGTAGTATAGGACTTCAAGAGACCCAGTACTTC.

This sequence joins TRBV28 and TRBJ1-5; tentatively, D is TRBD1 (6 bases). Trimming removed 3 bases from V and 7 bases from J, with 13 bases in between. CDR3 length: 14 amino acids. The germline CDR1 and CDR2 sequences are MDHEN and SYDVKM. The CDR3 spells CASSLRQGHQPQHF. CDR3 nucleotides: TGTGCCAGCAGTTTGCGCCAGGGACACCAGCCCCAGCATTTT.

This clonotype has a handful of counts. This chain uses TRBV28 with TRBJ2-7; D may be TRBD2 (5 bases). The length of the CDR3 is 14 residues. Germline CDR1 reads MDHEN; CDR2 reads SYDVKM. V was cut by 6 bases and J by 0 bases, with 12 bases left in between. The CDR3 DNA sequence: TGTGCCAGCAGCCCCCGGACTGTCTCCTACGAGCAGTACTTC. It yields the protein CASSPRTVSYEQYF.

J is TRBJ2-5 and V is TRBV7-6; no definite D call. The germline V gene encodes CDR1 SGHVS and CDR2 FNYEAQ. The CDR3 runs 13 residues. V shed 5 bases and J shed 5 bases, with 12 bases lying between them. In nucleotides, the CDR3 is TGTGCCAGCAGCCCCGTTGGGGTGGAGACCCAGTACTTC. Protein product: CASSPVGVETQYF.

This clonotype was recorded many times. The chain joins TRBV7-2 to TRBJ2-5, with a possible D match to TRBD2 (5 bases). The CDR3 has 14 amino acids. V was clipped by 3 bases and J by 5 bases, with 13 bases between them. Germline V lookup: CDR1 SGHTA, CDR2 FQGNSA. The CDR3 is CASSFPTSPETQYF. CDR3 coding DNA: TGTGCCAGCAGCTTCCCTACTAGTCCTGAGACCCAGTACTTC.

The chain is built from TRBV5-1 and TRBJ2-5; tentatively, D is TRBD2 (5 bases). This CDR3 is built from 12 residues. CDR1 SGHRS and CDR2 YFSETQ come from the germline V gene. V was trimmed by 0 bases and J by 9 bases, leaving 9 bases between them. The DNA for the CDR3 is TGCGCCAGCAGCTTGGACCTGGAGGCCCAGTACTTC. Translation gives CASSLDLEAQYF. Filled out from reference TRBV5-1 and TRBJ2-5, the complete variable domain reads KAGVTQTPRYLIKTRGQQVTLSCSPISGHRSVSWYQQTPGQGLQFLFEYFSETQRNKGNFPGRFSGRQFSNSRSEMNVSTLELGDSALYLCASSLDLEAQYFGPGTRLLVL.

This chain uses TRBV5-1 with TRBJ2-7, with 10 bases fitting TRBD1. Germline values: CDR1 SGHRS, CDR2 YFSETQ. V gave up 2 bases and J gave up 6 bases; unmatched junction bases: 2. CDR3 size: 13 residues. The CDR3 DNA sequence: TGCGCCAGCAGCTTTGGACAGGGGGGCGAGCAGTACTTC. It is translated as CASSFGQGGEQYF.

This clonotype was recorded at least ten times. CDR3 nucleotide sequence: TGTGCCAGCGGCCACCCGAACACTGAAGCTTTCTTT. It is translated as CASGHPNTEAFF. The chain couples TRBV7-6 to TRBJ1-1; no firm D call. V was cut by 8 bases and J by 1 base, with 8 bases left in between. Germline CDR1 reads SGHVS; CDR2 reads FNYEAQ. The CDR3 has 12 amino acids. The entire variable domain, with the rest obtained from reference TRBV7-6 and TRBJ1-1, is as follows: GAGVSQSPRYKVTKRGQDVALRCDPISGHVSLYWYRQALGQGPEFLTYFNYEAQQDKSGLPNDRFSAERPEGSISTLTIQRTEQRDSAMYRCASGHPNTEAFFGQGTRLTVV.

This clonotype was seen more than once but under ten times. The chain recombines TRBV28 with TRBJ2-3; 7 bases line up with TRBD2. The length of the CDR3 is 12 residues. V lost 7 bases and J lost 5; bases outside the gene matches: 3. The V gene's germline CDR1 is MDHEN and CDR2 SYDVKM. The CDR3 reads CASNAGVDTQYF. Written as DNA, the CDR3 is TGTGCCAGCAATGCGGGAGTAGATACGCAGTATTTT. Looking up the rest from reference TRBV28 and TRBJ2-3 gives the full variable domain: DVKVTQSSRYLVKRTGEKVFLECVQDMDHENMFWYRQDPGLGLRLIYFSYDVKMKEKGDIPEGYSVSREKKERFSLILESASTNQTSMYLCASNAGVDTQYFGPGTRLTVL.

Many counts were recorded for this clonotype. The chain couples TRBV7-2 to TRBJ1-5; D gene ambiguous. The CDR3 contains 15 residues. V dropped 1 base and J dropped 1 base, with 8 bases sitting between them. Germline V lookup: CDR1 SGHTA, CDR2 FQGNSA. In DNA form, the CDR3 reads TGTGCCAGCAGCTTAGGACCCCCGAGCAATCAGCCCCAGCATTTT. This sequence encodes CASSLGPPSNQPQHF.

This clonotype was seen more than once but under ten times. The CDR3 nucleotides read TGCGCCAGCAGCCAAGTCCCGGAGGCCCCATACTTC. This codes for CASSQVPEAPYF. V and J are TRBV4-1 and TRBJ2-5; possible D gene TRBD2, 5 bases. CDR3 length: 12 residues. Germline loops: CDR1 MGHRA, CDR2 YSYEKL. The V gene lost 1 base and the J gene lost 14 bases, with 14 bases spanning the gap.

This clonotype was observed a few times. V and J are TRBV4-1 and TRBJ2-3, with a weak D call TRBD2 (6 bases). The germline CDR1 and CDR2 sequences are MGHRA and YSYEKL. This CDR3 is 13 amino acids long. Between the trimmed V and J ends, which lost 4 bases and 8 bases, there was a span of 13 bases. The CDR3, as DNA: TGCGCCAGCAGCCCCAGCCGGCGGGGTACGCAGTATTTT. It translates to CASSPSRRGTQYF.

This clonotype was counted at least ten times. This sequence joins TRBV6-5 and TRBJ2-7, with D perhaps matching TRBD1 or TRBD2 (5 bases each). The V end was cut by 10 bases, the J end by 2 bases, with 12 bases between. Germline CDR1 and CDR2: MNHEY and SVGAGI. The CDR3 consists of 12 residues. The CDR3 loop reads CATSGAAYEQYF. As DNA, the CDR3 is TGTGCCACCTCCGGGGCCGCCTACGAGCAGTACTTC.